This TCR beta chain stems from a study of graft-versus-host responses after intestinal transplantation. Study-level information: Anti-thymocyte globulin induction was given to all recipients, followed by tacrolimus and steroids for around three years. General study findings and limits: Analysis identified GvH clones in recipient marrow, with some appearing first in ileum or blood.

Germline V gene lookup returns CDR1 SEHNR and CDR2 FQNEAQ (reference sequence). This CDR3 contains 14 residues. The trim removed 5 bases at V and 7 bases at J, leaving 10 bases unmatched. About this clone itself: The antigen remains undetermined.

Graft-derived tissue was subjected to processing to liberate intraepithelial and lamina propria lymphocytes. Clones were sequenced by immunoSEQ multiplex PCR, and TCRdb holds only the in-frame ones, with some missing. The sample includes about 21,000 clones, around three quarters of them seen just once. The receptor comes from a human patient who received an intestinal transplant, so some T cells may come from the graft donor. V gene TRBV7-9 combines with J gene TRBJ1-2; the match to TRBD1 covers 7 bases. The specimen was ileum tissue, collected approximately 3 weeks after intestinal transplant. CDR3 protein: CASSPPGGGFGYTF. In nucleotides, the CDR3 is TGTGCCAGCAGCCCGCCCGGAGGGGGCTTTGGCTACACCTTC.